This TCR beta chain was captured in a study of T-cell reconstitution after alpha-beta-depleted transplantation in children. This clonotype has at least ten counts. Its target is not known. Notes on the study in general: After one year, T-cell counts and TCRbeta diversity mostly came from new T cells. Reported findings indicate that, about two months after transplant, alpha-beta T cells came from several hundred expanded clones, which were derived from non-depleted graft cells. Day-60 TCRbeta diversity that was high in some patients was derived from surviving recipient T cells and thymic progenitors.

The CDR3 covers 14 residues. Germline V lookup: CDR1 SGHRS, CDR2 YFSETQ. Trimming took off 10 bases at V and 8 bases at J, with 22 bases between the two ends. As it was prepared, the TCRbeta library received unique molecular identifiers. TCRdb redid the calling of the PCR reads with MiXCR, one entry per CDR3 protein. The repertoire has approximately 980,000 distinct CDR3 sequences, around 30% of them found once; the top ten carry roughly 27%. The V and J genes are TRBV5-1 and TRBJ2-1; D is unresolved. The sample here was PBMCs, mostly from graft donor cells, taken 360 days after TCRalphabeta/CD19-depleted stem cell transplant. This TCR was sampled from a boy in the first two years of life who had a stem cell transplant for SCID, so the T cells may come from the graft donor. CDR3 region: CACSPVSSPHEQFF. The DNA of the CDR3 is TGCGCCTGCTCTCCGGTGTCATCACCCCATGAGCAGTTCTTC.